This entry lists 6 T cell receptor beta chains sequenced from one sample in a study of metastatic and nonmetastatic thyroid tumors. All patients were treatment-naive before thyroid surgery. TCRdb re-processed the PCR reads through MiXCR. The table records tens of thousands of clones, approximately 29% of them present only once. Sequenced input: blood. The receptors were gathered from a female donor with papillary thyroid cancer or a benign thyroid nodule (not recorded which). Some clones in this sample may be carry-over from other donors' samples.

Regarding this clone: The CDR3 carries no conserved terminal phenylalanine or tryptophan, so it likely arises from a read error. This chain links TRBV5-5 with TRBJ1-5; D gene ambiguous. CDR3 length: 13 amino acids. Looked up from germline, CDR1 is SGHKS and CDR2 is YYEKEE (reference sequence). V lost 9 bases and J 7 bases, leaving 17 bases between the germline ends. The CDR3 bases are TGTGCCACCTCGTTAGGTTCGGAGCAGCCCCAGCATTGT. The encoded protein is CATSLGSEQPQHC.

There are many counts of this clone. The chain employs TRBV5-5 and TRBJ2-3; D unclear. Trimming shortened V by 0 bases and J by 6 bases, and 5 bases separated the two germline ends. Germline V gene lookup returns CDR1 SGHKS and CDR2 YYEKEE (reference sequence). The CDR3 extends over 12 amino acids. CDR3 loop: CASSLGADTQYF. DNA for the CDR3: TGTGCCAGCAGCTTGGGTGCGGATACGCAGTATTTT.

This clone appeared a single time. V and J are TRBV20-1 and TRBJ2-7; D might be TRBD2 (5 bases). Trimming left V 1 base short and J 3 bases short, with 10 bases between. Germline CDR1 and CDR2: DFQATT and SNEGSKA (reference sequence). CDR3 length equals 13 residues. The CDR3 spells CSARVIGDYEQYF. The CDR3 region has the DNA TGCAGTGCTAGAGTTATCGGGGACTACGAGCAGTACTTC.

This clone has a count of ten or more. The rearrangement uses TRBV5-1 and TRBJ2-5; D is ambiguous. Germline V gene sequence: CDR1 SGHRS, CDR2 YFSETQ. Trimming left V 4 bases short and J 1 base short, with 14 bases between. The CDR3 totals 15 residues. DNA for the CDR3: TGCGCCAGCAGCCTGCTCGGAGTACCCCAAGAGACCCAGTACTTC. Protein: CASSLLGVPQETQYF.

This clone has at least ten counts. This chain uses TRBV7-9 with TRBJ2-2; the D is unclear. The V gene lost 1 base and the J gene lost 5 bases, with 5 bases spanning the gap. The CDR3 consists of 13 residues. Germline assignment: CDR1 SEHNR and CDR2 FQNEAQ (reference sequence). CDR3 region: CASSLDITGELFF. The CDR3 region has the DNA TGTGCCAGCAGCTTAGACATAACCGGGGAGCTGTTTTTT.

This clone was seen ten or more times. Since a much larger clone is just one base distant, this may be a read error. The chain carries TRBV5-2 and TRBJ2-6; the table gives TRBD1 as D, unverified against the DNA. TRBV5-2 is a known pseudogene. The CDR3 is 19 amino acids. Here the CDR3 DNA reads TGTGCCAGCGGCCTGAGAACGGGACAGGAGGCTTTCGGGGCCAACGTCCTGACTTTC. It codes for CASGLRTGQEAFGANVLTF.